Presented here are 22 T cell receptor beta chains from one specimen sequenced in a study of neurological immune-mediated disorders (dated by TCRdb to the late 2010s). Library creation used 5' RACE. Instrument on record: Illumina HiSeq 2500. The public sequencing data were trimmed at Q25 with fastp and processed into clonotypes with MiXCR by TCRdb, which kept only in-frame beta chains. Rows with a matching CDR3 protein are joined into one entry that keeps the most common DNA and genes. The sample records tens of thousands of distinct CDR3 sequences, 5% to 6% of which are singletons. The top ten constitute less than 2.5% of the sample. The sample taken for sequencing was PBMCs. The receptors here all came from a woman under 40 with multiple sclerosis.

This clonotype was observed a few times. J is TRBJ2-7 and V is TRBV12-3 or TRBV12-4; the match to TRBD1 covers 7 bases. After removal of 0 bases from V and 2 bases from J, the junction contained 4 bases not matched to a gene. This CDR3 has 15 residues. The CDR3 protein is CASSLATGETYEQYF. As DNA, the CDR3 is TGTGCCAGCAGTTTAGCCACAGGGGAGACCTACGAGCAGTACTTC.

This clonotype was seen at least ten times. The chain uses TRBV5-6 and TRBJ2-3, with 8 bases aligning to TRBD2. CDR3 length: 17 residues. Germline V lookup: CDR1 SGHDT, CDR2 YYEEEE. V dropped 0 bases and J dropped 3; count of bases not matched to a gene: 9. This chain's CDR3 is CASSLEESGSGTDTQYF. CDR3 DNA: TGTGCCAGCAGCTTGGAGGAGAGCGGGAGCGGAACAGATACGCAGTATTTT.

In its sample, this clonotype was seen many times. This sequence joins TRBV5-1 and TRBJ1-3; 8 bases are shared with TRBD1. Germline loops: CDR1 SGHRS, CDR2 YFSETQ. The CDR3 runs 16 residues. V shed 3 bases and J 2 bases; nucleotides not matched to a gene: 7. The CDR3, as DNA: TGCGCCAGCAGCTCCCAAGGACAGGGTACTGGAAACACCATATATTTT. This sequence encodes CASSSQGQGTGNTIYF. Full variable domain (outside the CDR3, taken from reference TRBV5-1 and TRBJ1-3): KAGVTQTPRYLIKTRGQQVTLSCSPISGHRSVSWYQQTPGQGLQFLFEYFSETQRNKGNFPGRFSGRQFSNSRSEMNVSTLELGDSALYLCASSSQGQGTGNTIYFGEGSWLTVV.

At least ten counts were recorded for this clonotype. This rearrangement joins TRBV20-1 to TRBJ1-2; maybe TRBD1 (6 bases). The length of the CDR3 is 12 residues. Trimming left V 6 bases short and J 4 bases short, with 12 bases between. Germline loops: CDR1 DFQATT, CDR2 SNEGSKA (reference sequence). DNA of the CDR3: TGCAGTGCGCCGACAGGACCCTATGGCTACACCTTC. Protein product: CSAPTGPYGYTF.

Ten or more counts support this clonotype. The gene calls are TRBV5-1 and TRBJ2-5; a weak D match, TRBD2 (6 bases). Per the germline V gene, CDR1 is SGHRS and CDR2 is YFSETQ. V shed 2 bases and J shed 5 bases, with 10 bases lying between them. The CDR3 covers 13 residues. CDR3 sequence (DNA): TGCGCCAGCAGCTTCGGGAGCCTGGAGACCCAGTACTTC. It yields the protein CASSFGSLETQYF.

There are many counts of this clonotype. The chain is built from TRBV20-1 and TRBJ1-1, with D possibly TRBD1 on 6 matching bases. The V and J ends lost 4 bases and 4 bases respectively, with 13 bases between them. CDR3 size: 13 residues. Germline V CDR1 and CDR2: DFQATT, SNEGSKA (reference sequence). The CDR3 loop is CSATYRGGTEAFF. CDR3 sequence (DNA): TGCAGTGCTACCTACAGAGGGGGCACTGAAGCTTTCTTT.

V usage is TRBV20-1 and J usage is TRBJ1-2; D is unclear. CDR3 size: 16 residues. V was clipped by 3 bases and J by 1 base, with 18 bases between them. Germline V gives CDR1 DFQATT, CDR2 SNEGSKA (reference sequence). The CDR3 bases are TGCAGTGCTAGGTTCCCGACCCTTCGGGGTAACTATGGCTACACCTTC. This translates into CSARFPTLRGNYGYTF.

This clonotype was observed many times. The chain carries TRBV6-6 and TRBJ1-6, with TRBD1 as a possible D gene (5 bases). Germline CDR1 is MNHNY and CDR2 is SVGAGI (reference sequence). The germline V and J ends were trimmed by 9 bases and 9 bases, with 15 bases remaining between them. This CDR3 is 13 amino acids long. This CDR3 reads CASSGAISSPLHF. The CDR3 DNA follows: TGTGCCAGTAGCGGGGCTATCTCTTCACCCCTCCACTTT.

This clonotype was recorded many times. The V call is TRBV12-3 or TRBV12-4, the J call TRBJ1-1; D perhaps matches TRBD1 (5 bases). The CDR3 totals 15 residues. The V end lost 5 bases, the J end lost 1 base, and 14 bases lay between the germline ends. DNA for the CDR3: TGTGCCAGCAGTAACGACAGATGGAGGAACACTGAAGCTTTCTTT. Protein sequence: CASSNDRWRNTEAFF.

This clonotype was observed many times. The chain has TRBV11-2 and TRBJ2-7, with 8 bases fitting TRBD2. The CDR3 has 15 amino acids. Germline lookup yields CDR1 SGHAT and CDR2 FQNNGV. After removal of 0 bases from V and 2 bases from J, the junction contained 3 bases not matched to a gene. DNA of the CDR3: TGTGCCAGCAGCTTAGAGTCGGGAGGGCCCTACGAGCAGTACTTC. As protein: CASSLESGGPYEQYF.

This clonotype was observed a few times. CDR3 nucleotides: TGCGCCAGCAGCCCGGGGCCGACCTACGAGCAGTACGTC. Translation gives CASSPGPTYEQYV. V is TRBV5-1 and J is TRBJ2-7, with D perhaps assigned TRBD1 or TRBD2 (5 bases each). This CDR3 is built from 13 residues. Germline V CDR1 and CDR2: SGHRS, YFSETQ. The V and J ends lost 4 bases and 2 bases respectively, with 10 bases between them.

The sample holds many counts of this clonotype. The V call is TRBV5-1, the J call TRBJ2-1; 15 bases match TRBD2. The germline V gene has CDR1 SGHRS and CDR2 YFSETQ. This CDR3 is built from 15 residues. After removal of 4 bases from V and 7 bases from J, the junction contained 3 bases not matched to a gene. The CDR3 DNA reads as TGCGCCAGCAGCAGGACTAGCGGGAGGGGTAATGAGCAGTTCTTC. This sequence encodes CASSRTSGRGNEQFF.

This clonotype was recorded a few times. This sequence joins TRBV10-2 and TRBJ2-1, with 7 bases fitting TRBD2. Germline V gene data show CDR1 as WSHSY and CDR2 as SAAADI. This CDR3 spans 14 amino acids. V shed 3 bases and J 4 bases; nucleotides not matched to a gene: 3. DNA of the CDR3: TGCGCCAGCAGTGATCCAGCGGGATACAATGAGCAGTTCTTC. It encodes CASSDPAGYNEQFF.

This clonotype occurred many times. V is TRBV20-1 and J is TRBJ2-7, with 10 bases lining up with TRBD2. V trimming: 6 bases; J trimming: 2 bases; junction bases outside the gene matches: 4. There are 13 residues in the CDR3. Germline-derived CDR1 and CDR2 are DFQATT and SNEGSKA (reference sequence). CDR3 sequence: CSAGLAGAYEQYF. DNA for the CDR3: TGCAGTGCGGGTCTAGCGGGAGCCTACGAGCAGTACTTC.

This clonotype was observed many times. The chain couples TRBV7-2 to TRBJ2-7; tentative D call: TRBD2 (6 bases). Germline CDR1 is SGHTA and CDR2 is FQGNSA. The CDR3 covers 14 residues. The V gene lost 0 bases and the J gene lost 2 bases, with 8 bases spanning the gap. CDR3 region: CASSLAGGTYEQYV. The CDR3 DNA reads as TGTGCCAGCAGCTTAGCGGGGGGAACCTACGAGCAGTACGTC.

CDR3 loop: CSARLPSGRALGGELFF. The CDR3 DNA is TGCAGTGCTAGATTACCGAGCGGGAGGGCCCTCGGCGGGGAGCTGTTTTTT. The V call is TRBV20-1, the J call TRBJ2-2; 10 bases are a match to TRBD2. CDR3 length equals 17 residues. The junction had 13 bases not matched to a gene; V was cut back by 2 bases and J by 7 bases. Germline V gene lookup returns CDR1 DFQATT and CDR2 SNEGSKA (reference sequence).

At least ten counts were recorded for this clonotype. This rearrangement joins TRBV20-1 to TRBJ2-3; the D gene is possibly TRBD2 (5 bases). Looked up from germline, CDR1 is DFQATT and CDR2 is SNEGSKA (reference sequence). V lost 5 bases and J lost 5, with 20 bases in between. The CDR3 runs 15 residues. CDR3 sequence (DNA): TGCAGTGCTGGAGGAAAGGGTGGTATAGGAGATACGCAGTATTTT. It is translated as CSAGGKGGIGDTQYF.

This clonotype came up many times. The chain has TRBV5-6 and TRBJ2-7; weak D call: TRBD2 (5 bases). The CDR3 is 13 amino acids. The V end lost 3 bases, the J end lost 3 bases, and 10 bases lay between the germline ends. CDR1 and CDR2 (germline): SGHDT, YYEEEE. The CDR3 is CASSSGLLYEQYV. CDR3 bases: TGTGCCAGCAGCTCCGGACTCCTCTACGAGCAGTACGTC.

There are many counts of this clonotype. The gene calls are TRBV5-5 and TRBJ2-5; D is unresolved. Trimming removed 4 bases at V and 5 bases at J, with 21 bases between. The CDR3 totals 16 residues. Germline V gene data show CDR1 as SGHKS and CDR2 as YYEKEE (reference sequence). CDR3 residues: CASSADPAVLRETQYF. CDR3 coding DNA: TGTGCCAGCAGCGCGGACCCCGCGGTCCTGCGGGAGACCCAGTACTTC.

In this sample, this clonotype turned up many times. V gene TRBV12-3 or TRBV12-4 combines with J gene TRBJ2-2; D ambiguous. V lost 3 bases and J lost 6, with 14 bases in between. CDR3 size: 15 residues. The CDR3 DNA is TGTGCCAGCAGTTTCTCTGGTCTGGGGTCCGGGGAGCTGTTTTTT. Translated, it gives CASSFSGLGSGELFF.

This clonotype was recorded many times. Here the CDR3 reads CASSQDWNEQFF. The CDR3 DNA follows: TGTGCCAGCAGCCAAGATTGGAATGAGCAGTTCTTC. The chain is built from TRBV3-1 and TRBJ2-1, with unresolved D. The CDR3 loop spans 12 amino acids. Germline CDR1 is LGHDT and CDR2 is YNNKEL (reference sequence). V was pared by 0 bases and J by 7 bases, with 4 bases between.

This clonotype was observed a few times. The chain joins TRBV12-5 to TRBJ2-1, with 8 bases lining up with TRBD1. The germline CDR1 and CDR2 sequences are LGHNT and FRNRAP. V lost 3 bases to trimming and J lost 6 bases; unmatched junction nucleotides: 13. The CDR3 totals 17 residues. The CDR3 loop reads CASGFGTGRARANEQFF. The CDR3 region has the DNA TGTGCTAGTGGTTTCGGGACAGGCCGGGCCCGGGCCAATGAGCAGTTCTTC.